One and the same sample provided the 4 T cell receptor beta chains below, sequenced in a study of Ad26.COV2.S vaccination and SARS-CoV-2 variants. TCRdb keeps only in-frame clones here, not all; method: immunoSEQ multiplex PCR. The sample has about 350,000 clones; approximately 90% are singletons. The input for sequencing was peripheral blood, taken after recovery from COVID-19. These receptors all stem from a human donor who had recovered from COVID-19.

This chain joins TRBV15 and TRBJ1-5; D may be TRBD1 (5 bases). CDR3 size: 13 residues. Deletions cut 3 bases from V and 7 bases from J, with 10 bases between. Germline V gene sequence: CDR1 LNHNV, CDR2 YYDKDF (reference sequence). CDR3 DNA sequence: TGTGCCACCAGCAGGGGGGTGGGCCAGCCCCAGCATTTT. Its translation is CATSRGVGQPQHF.

A word on this clone: The junction departs from the called germline gene at one end, perhaps through a read error. The V gene is TRBV2, the J gene TRBJ1-4, with D maybe TRBD1 (6 bases). Germline values: CDR1 SNHLY, CDR2 FYNNEI. There are 11 residues in the CDR3. CDR3 amino acids: CASSADRKETF. In DNA form, the CDR3 reads TGTGCCAGCAGCGCGGACAGAAAGGAGACGTTT.

This rearrangement joins TRBV7-9 to TRBJ1-5, with unresolved D. CDR1 SEHNR and CDR2 FQNEAQ come from the germline V gene (reference sequence). V was cut by 1 base and J by 3 bases, with 4 bases left in between. CDR3 length: 13 amino acids. CDR3 DNA: TGTGCCAGCAGCTTAGTGTACAATCAGCCCCAGCATTTT. Translated, it gives CASSLVYNQPQHF.

This rearrangement joins TRBV6-4 to TRBJ2-1, with 7 positions matching TRBD1. V gave up 6 bases and J gave up 11 bases; unmatched junction bases: 10. Germline CDR1 reads MRHNA; CDR2 reads SNTAGT. The CDR3 loop spans 13 amino acids. The CDR3 DNA follows: TGTGCCAGCAGCCAACACGAACAGGGGAAGCAGTTCTTC. It is translated as CASSQHEQGKQFF.